The 3 T cell receptor beta chains in this list originate from one sample, sequenced in a study of response to subunit inactivated influenza vaccine. TCRdb analysed the RT-PCR reads with MiXCR anew, one entry per CDR3 protein. The sample has 610,000 or so distinct CDR3 sequences, around 13% seen once; the top ten hold approximately 10%. The starting material was PBMCs from blood, obtained 12 days after vaccination. These receptors were taken from a man between 45 and 60 years old who received an inactivated influenza vaccine.

The gene calls are TRBV6-5 and TRBJ2-7; 8 nucleotides line up with TRBD1. The CDR3 contains 15 residues. V was pared by 2 bases and J by 6 bases, with 9 bases of the junction left unmatched. Germline lookup yields CDR1 MNHEY and CDR2 SVGAGI. This chain's CDR3 is CASSYARRGLGEQYF. The DNA of the CDR3 is TGTGCCAGCAGTTACGCACGCAGGGGGCTGGGCGAGCAGTACTTC.

This clonotype was counted a few times. This chain connects TRBV6-2 or TRBV6-3 to TRBJ2-1; 7 bases agree with TRBD1. CDR1 is MNHEY, CDR2 SVGEGT, per germline. V trimming: 6 bases; J trimming: 3 bases; junction bases outside the gene matches: 8. The CDR3 consists of 15 residues. CDR3 bases: TGTGCCAGCAGCCCTGACAGGGACGGCTACAATGAGCAGTTCTTC. Translating it yields CASSPDRDGYNEQFF.

This clonotype was picked up a small number of times. V gene TRBV12-3 or TRBV12-4 combines with J gene TRBJ1-3; no firm D call. The germline V and J ends were trimmed by 3 bases and 7 bases, with 7 bases remaining between them. CDR3 length equals 12 residues. Here the CDR3 DNA reads TGTGCCAGCAGTTTGGGGTGGAACACCATATATTTT. As protein: CASSLGWNTIYF.